This TCR beta chain was recovered during a study of T-cell reconstitution after alpha-beta-depleted transplantation in children. General observations from the study: Newly produced T cells mostly provided counts and TCRbeta diversity after one year, as hyperexpanded clones declined.

V dropped 5 bases and J dropped 3 bases, with 13 bases sitting between them. The CDR3 consists of 13 residues. Germline values: CDR1 SQVTM, CDR2 ANQGSEA. Preparation of the TCRbeta library involved a method that used unique molecular identifiers. MiXCR, run by TCRdb on the PCR reads, gives a single entry per CDR3 protein. The sample holds nearly 250,000 distinct CDR3 sequences; around 7.8% are singletons and the top ten take about 6.4%. This clonotype was found many times. The target antigen is unknown. The sequence was obtained from a male patient aged 10-17 years who had a stem cell transplant for acute lymphoblastic leukemia, so the T cells may come from the graft donor. Sequenced here: PBMCs, mostly from graft donor cells, sampled 180 days after TCRalphabeta/CD19-depleted stem cell transplant. The chain links TRBV29-1 to TRBJ1-1; D uncertain. The CDR3 DNA follows: TGCAGCGTTCAATTATTCGGGGACACTGAAGCTTTCTTT. This codes for CSVQLFGDTEAFF. Looking up the rest from reference TRBV29-1 and TRBJ1-1 gives the full variable domain: SAVISQKPSRDICQRGTSLTIQCQVDSQVTMMFWYRQQPGQSLTLIATANQGSEATYESGFVIDKFPISRPNLTFSTLTVSNMSPEDSSIYLCSVQLFGDTEAFFGQGTRLTVV.